Listed here are 15 T cell receptor beta chains from one sample, sequenced in a study of cytomegalovirus exposure and HLA in healthy donors. The PCR made use of 60 Vbeta and 13 Jbeta primers. Clones were read by immunoSEQ multiplex PCR, and TCRdb kept only the in-frame ones, dropping some. The repertoire includes 180,000 or so clones, nearly 80% of them detected once, and 5% to 8% sits in the top ten. The source material was PBMCs. These receptors all stem from a man aged 35 to 55 in good health and CMV-seropositive.

The chain combines TRBV5-4 with TRBJ2-7, with D maybe TRBD1 (6 bases). Germline V lookup: CDR1 SGHNT, CDR2 YYREEE (reference sequence). Trimming cost V 2 bases and J 4 bases, with 7 bases left between them. The length of the CDR3 is 12 residues. The CDR3 spells CASSFRGYEQYF. Here the CDR3 DNA reads TGTGCCAGCAGCTTCAGGGGATACGAGCAGTACTTC.

This clone was seen once. An end of the junction differs from the germline gene, which may be a read error. The DNA for the CDR3 is TGCGCCAGCAGCTTGCAGGACCCTGGGGCCAACGGCCTGACTTTC. It encodes CASSLQDPGANGLTF. This sequence joins TRBV5-1 and TRBJ2-6; D possibly corresponds to TRBD1 (5 bases). CDR3 length: 15 residues. CDR1 and CDR2 (germline): SGHRS, YFSETQ.

The V and J genes are TRBV27 and TRBJ2-4, with 8 bases that match TRBD2. Germline CDR1 is MNHEY and CDR2 is SMNVEV (reference sequence). Trimming removed 4 bases from V and 1 base from J; junction bases left unmatched: 6. This CDR3 has 16 amino acids. This chain's CDR3 is CASSSIAGRAKNIQYF. CDR3 DNA: TGTGCCAGCAGTTCAATAGCGGGGAGGGCCAAAAACATTCAGTACTTC.

This clone was seen only once. The rearrangement joins TRBV25-1 to TRBJ2-7, with 9 nucleotides matching TRBD1. Germline CDR1 is MGHDK and CDR2 is SYGVNS. V was pared by 3 bases and J by 1 base, with 4 bases of the junction left unmatched. The CDR3 covers 15 residues. The DNA of the CDR3 is TGTGCCAGCAGTGACCGACAGGGGGGATCCTACGAGCAGTACTTC. Translating it yields CASSDRQGGSYEQYF.

This clone was counted between two and nine times. The chain couples TRBV7-9 to TRBJ1-1, with 8 bases lining up with TRBD1. Germline values: CDR1 SEHNR, CDR2 FQNEAQ (reference sequence). V lost 3 bases, J lost 5 bases, and 5 bases stayed unmatched. The CDR3 runs 14 residues. CDR3 in DNA: TGTGCCAGCAGCTTGGCCCAGGGGGCGACTGAAGCTTTCTTT. This gives the protein CASSLAQGATEAFF.

V and J are TRBV6-6 and TRBJ1-1; D may be TRBD1 (6 bases). The CDR3 sequence is 16 residues long. The V end lost 5 bases, the J end lost 0 bases, and 16 bases lay between the germline ends. Germline CDR1 and CDR2: MNHNY and SVGAGI (reference sequence). Here the CDR3 DNA reads TGTGCCAGCAGTACCTCGGGGGGGGACATGAACACTGAAGCTTTCTTT. Its translation is CASSTSGGDMNTEAFF.

The rearrangement uses TRBV30 and TRBJ2-7; TRBD1 matches 11 bases. This CDR3 has 14 residues. V was clipped by 4 bases and J by 3 bases; unmatched bases: 5. The V gene's germline CDR1 is GTSNPN and CDR2 SVGIG (reference sequence). The CDR3 loop is CAWTFGTGGYEQYF. In DNA, the CDR3 is TGTGCCTGGACGTTCGGGACAGGGGGCTACGAGCAGTACTTC.

This chain uses TRBV7-8 with TRBJ1-1, with TRBD1 as a possible D gene (5 bases). V lost 2 bases, J lost 10 bases, and 20 bases lay in between. This CDR3 is built from 15 residues. CDR1 SGHVS and CDR2 FQNEAQ come from the germline V gene. As DNA, the CDR3 is TGTGCCAGCAGCTTACGCGTCTCTATCAGGGATAGAGCTTTCTTT. This codes for CASSLRVSIRDRAFF. The full variable domain, its missing parts supplied by reference TRBV7-8 and TRBJ1-1, is GAGVSQSPRYKVAKRGQDVALRCDPISGHVSLFWYQQALGQGPEFLTYFQNEAQLDKSGLPSDRFFAERPEGSVSTLKIQRTQQEDSAVYLCASSLRVSIRDRAFFGQGTRLTVV.

V gene TRBV6-1 combines with J gene TRBJ2-3; TRBD2 might be the D (5 bases). V was trimmed by 2 bases and J by 0 bases, leaving 12 bases between them. This CDR3 region has 16 residues. Germline CDR1 and CDR2: MNHNS and SASEGT. This chain's CDR3 is CASSEFSAVSTDTQYF. The CDR3 region has the DNA TGTGCCAGCAGTGAATTTAGCGCAGTTAGCACAGATACGCAGTATTTT.

The V gene is TRBV6-5, the J gene TRBJ2-3; TRBD2 matches 8 bases. Trimming removed 3 bases from V and 0 bases from J; junction bases left unmatched: 5. Germline assignment: CDR1 MNHEY and CDR2 SVGAGI. The CDR3 totals 16 residues. This chain's CDR3 is CASSYSGVSSTDTQYF. The CDR3 nucleotides are TGTGCCAGCAGTTATAGCGGGGTCTCAAGCACAGATACGCAGTATTTT.

The chain joins TRBV6-1 to TRBJ1-1, with D unresolved. This CDR3 is 14 amino acids long. V lost 2 bases to trimming and J lost 2 bases, with 9 bases between them. The germline CDR1 and CDR2 sequences are MNHNS and SASEGT. This CDR3 is CASSEFEANTEAFF. CDR3 in DNA: TGTGCCAGCAGTGAATTTGAGGCCAACACTGAAGCTTTCTTT.

The rearrangement uses TRBV19 and TRBJ1-1; D is perhaps TRBD1 (6 bases). The germline V and J ends were trimmed by 0 bases and 6 bases, with 14 bases remaining between them. Germline CDR1 is LNHDA and CDR2 is SQIVND (reference sequence). This CDR3 has 15 amino acids. CDR3 bases: TGTGCCAGTAGTATAGAGCCAGGGGCGCAGGCTGAAGCTTTCTTT. This codes for CASSIEPGAQAEAFF.

A word on this clone: One end of the junction is discordant with germline, which a read error may explain. The rearrangement links TRBV7-7 to TRBJ2-4, with 7 bases lining up with TRBD1. The CDR3 is made up of 13 amino acids. Germline loops: CDR1 SSHAT, CDR2 FNYEAQ (reference sequence). CDR3 amino acids: CASSFLPGDSQYF. The CDR3 DNA is TGTGCTAGCAGCTTTTTACCCGGGGACAGTCAGTACTTC.

The chain couples TRBV28 to TRBJ1-2, with 8 nucleotides matching TRBD1. Germline V CDR1 and CDR2: MDHEN, SYDVKM. V dropped 4 bases and J dropped 7; count of bases not matched to a gene: 11. The CDR3 spans 15 residues. The CDR3 reads CASSSPLGQAGGYTF. CDR3 DNA: TGTGCCAGCAGTTCACCCCTGGGACAGGCGGGTGGCTACACCTTC.

The rearrangement uses TRBV28 and TRBJ2-2, with TRBD2 as a possible D gene (6 bases). Germline CDR1 MDHEN, CDR2 SYDVKM. This CDR3 spans 15 amino acids. V shed 2 bases and J shed 3 bases, with 10 bases lying between them. CDR3 nucleotides: TGTGCCAGCAGTTTAGTCGGGGGTGACACCGGGGAGCTGTTTTTT. Protein sequence: CASSLVGGDTGELFF.